Presented here are 22 T cell receptor beta chains from one specimen sequenced in a study of cytomegalovirus exposure and HLA in healthy donors. The primer mix had 60 Vbeta and 13 Jbeta primers. The method was immunoSEQ multiplex PCR; TCRdb's version includes in-frame clones alone and lacks a portion of them. In the table there are some 140,000 clones, around 77% of which are singletons. Sequenced material: PBMCs. All receptors derive from a man between 50 and 59 years old in good health and CMV-seronegative.

V usage is TRBV6-6 and J usage is TRBJ2-7, with 7 bases fitting TRBD1. J lost 2 bases, V lost 4 bases, and 5 bases had no gene match. Looked up from germline, CDR1 is MNHNY and CDR2 is SVGAGI (reference sequence). This CDR3 is built from 14 residues. CDR3 nucleotide sequence: TGTGCCAGCAGTTTCCGACAGGGCCCCTACGAGCAGTACTTC. Translation: CASSFRQGPYEQYF.

The genes are TRBV6-5 and TRBJ1-1; maybe TRBD1 (5 bases). The CDR3 is 16 amino acids. Per the germline V gene, CDR1 is MNHEY and CDR2 is SVGAGI. The germline V and J ends were trimmed by 2 bases and 4 bases, with 17 bases remaining between them. This CDR3 is CASSYRAGLYGTEAFF. The DNA for the CDR3 is TGTGCCAGCAGTTACCGGGCAGGGCTCTATGGCACTGAAGCTTTCTTT.

This chain uses TRBV10-3 with TRBJ2-7, with 11 nucleotides matching TRBD2. The CDR3 has 15 amino acids. Trimming at V came to 4 bases and at J to 7 bases, leaving 9 bases not matched to a gene. In germline, CDR1 is ENHRY, CDR2 SYGVKD. Written as DNA, the CDR3 is TGTGCCATCAGTGTAACTAGCGGGAGTAGTAGGGAGCAGTACTTC. This codes for CAISVTSGSSREQYF.

This chain connects TRBV5-6 to TRBJ1-5, with D possibly matching TRBD1 (5 bases). The CDR3 runs to 15 residues. The germline CDR1 and CDR2 sequences are SGHDT and YYEEEE. V lost 0 bases to trimming and J lost 6 bases, with 13 bases between them. The CDR3: CASSLAPGRGQPQHF. Here the CDR3 DNA reads TGTGCCAGCAGCTTGGCCCCAGGGAGGGGTCAGCCCCAGCATTTT.

This clone came up once. The chain links TRBV28 to TRBJ2-4, with 8 positions matching TRBD1. V lost 3 bases and J lost 0; bases outside the gene matches: 4. The V gene's germline CDR1 is MDHEN and CDR2 SYDVKM. The CDR3 loop spans 16 amino acids. The CDR3 DNA is TGTGCCAGCAGTTTCAGGGGGCGAGGAGCCAAAAACATTCAGTACTTC. This translates into CASSFRGRGAKNIQYF.

The gene calls are TRBV18 and TRBJ2-1; 9 nucleotides match TRBD1. The length of the CDR3 is 14 residues. With 8 bases clipped from V and 10 bases from J, the junction kept 12 bases outside the gene matches. CDR1 and CDR2 (germline): KGHSH, LQKENI. The CDR3 loop is CASITNGQGNEQFF. DNA for the CDR3: TGTGCCAGCATCACTAACGGACAGGGGAACGAGCAGTTCTTC.

The chain has TRBV18 and TRBJ2-7; the match to TRBD2 covers 10 bases. Germline trimming cut 4 bases from V and 6 bases from J; bases unmatched to any gene: 9. Germline values: CDR1 KGHSH, CDR2 LQKENI. This CDR3 is built from 15 residues. The CDR3 loop is CASSLYTSGTGEQYF. CDR3 DNA: TGTGCCAGCTCACTTTATACTAGCGGGACTGGCGAGCAGTACTTC.

The CDR3 reads CASSVPGSDYGYTF. CDR3 DNA sequence: TGTGCCAGCAGCGTACCGGGGTCCGACTATGGCTACACCTTC. The rearrangement uses TRBV9 and TRBJ1-2; D gene uncertain. This CDR3 spans 14 amino acids. Trimming removed 1 base from V and 3 bases from J, with 10 bases in between. From germline, CDR1 is SGDLS and CDR2 YYNGEE.

DNA of the CDR3: TGCGCCAGCAGCTTGGCCTGGGGACACAACACTGAAGCTTTCTTT. Residues: CASSLAWGHNTEAFF. This chain joins TRBV5-1 and TRBJ1-1; the D gene is possibly TRBD1 (6 bases). V dropped 0 bases and J dropped 2 bases, with 11 bases sitting between them. From germline, CDR1 is SGHRS and CDR2 YFSETQ. The CDR3 has 15 amino acids.

This rearrangement joins TRBV28 to TRBJ2-5, with D possibly being TRBD2 (6 bases). This CDR3 contains 15 residues. Trimming cost V 5 bases and J 2 bases, with 15 bases left between them. Per germline, CDR1 MDHEN and CDR2 SYDVKM. Here the CDR3 DNA reads TGTGCCAGCAGTGCTCCGGGACTTATACAAGAGACCCAGTACTTC. Translating it yields CASSAPGLIQETQYF.

The rearrangement joins TRBV5-1 to TRBJ2-1; 7 nucleotides agree with TRBD2. Germline trimming cut 2 bases from V and 5 bases from J; bases unmatched to any gene: 4. CDR1 and CDR2 (germline): SGHRS, YFSETQ. The CDR3 loop spans 14 amino acids. The CDR3 sequence is CASSFPGGDNEQFF. CDR3 nucleotide sequence: TGCGCCAGCAGCTTCCCGGGAGGCGACAATGAGCAGTTCTTC. Using reference TRBV5-1 and TRBJ2-1 for the parts outside the CDR3, the full variable domain is KAGVTQTPRYLIKTRGQQVTLSCSPISGHRSVSWYQQTPGQGLQFLFEYFSETQRNKGNFPGRFSGRQFSNSRSEMNVSTLELGDSALYLCASSFPGGDNEQFFGPGTRLTVL.

The chain carries TRBV5-6 and TRBJ2-3, with a possible D match to TRBD1 (6 bases). This CDR3 region has 17 residues. CDR1 SGHDT and CDR2 YYEEEE come from the germline V gene. V lost 1 base and J 2 bases, leaving 17 bases between the germline ends. The CDR3 loop reads CASSLRYPRGITDTQYF. As DNA, the CDR3 is TGTGCCAGCAGCTTGAGATACCCGAGGGGGATCACAGATACGCAGTATTTT.

The count of this clone is one. This chain uses TRBV6-1 with TRBJ2-5, with 9 bases that match TRBD1. The DNA matches TRBJ2-7 better at its end, which makes the J call doubtful. The CDR3 runs 15 residues. Per the germline V gene, CDR1 is MNHNS and CDR2 is SASEGT. CDR3 in amino acids: CASAKGTGPSYEQYF. The CDR3 region has the DNA TGTGCCAGCGCTAAAGGGACAGGGCCTTCCTACGAGCAGTACTTC.

This clone is labeled medium-sized. V usage is TRBV10-3 and J usage is TRBJ2-7, with TRBD1 matching 8 bases. Per the germline V gene, CDR1 is ENHRY and CDR2 is SYGVKD. Trimming at V came to 6 bases and at J to 3 bases, leaving 7 bases not matched to a gene. This CDR3 spans 14 amino acids. This chain's CDR3 is CAIRGDRSLYEQYF. Written as DNA, the CDR3 is TGTGCCATCAGGGGGGACAGGAGTCTCTACGAGCAGTACTTC.

The chain recombines TRBV5-6 with TRBJ1-5, with 7 bases fitting TRBD1. The CDR3 runs to 15 residues. V gave up 3 bases and J gave up 6 bases; unmatched junction bases: 9. Germline loops: CDR1 SGHDT, CDR2 YYEEEE. The CDR3 nucleotides are TGTGCCAGCAGCTCCGGGACAGCGGTCGGTCAGCCCCAGCATTTT. It yields the protein CASSSGTAVGQPQHF.

This chain connects TRBV10-1 to TRBJ2-3; 8 bases map to TRBD2. Germline V gives CDR1 WNHNN, CDR2 SYGVQD (reference sequence). The CDR3 totals 15 residues. The V segment lost 10 bases and the J segment 4 bases; nucleotides outside the gene matches: 13. The CDR3 loop reads CATSRGAGDSDTQYF. The DNA for the CDR3 is TGCGCCACCTCGAGAGGAGCGGGAGATTCAGATACGCAGTATTTT.

The chain is built from TRBV2 and TRBJ1-2; tentatively, D is TRBD1 (6 bases). V lost 3 bases and J lost 1, with 12 bases in between. CDR3 length: 15 residues. Germline V gene lookup returns CDR1 SNHLY and CDR2 FYNNEI. The CDR3 loop reads CASSETDRSNYGYTF. CDR3 DNA: TGTGCCAGCAGTGAGACCGACAGGAGTAACTATGGCTACACCTTC.

This chain uses TRBV7-2 with TRBJ1-2; 8 nucleotides align to TRBD1. The CDR3 consists of 13 residues. The V segment lost 5 bases and the J segment 6 bases; nucleotides outside the gene matches: 5. Germline CDR1 SGHTA, CDR2 FQGNSA. The CDR3 DNA sequence: TGTGCCAGCAGCCCCCGGACAGGGCATGGCTACACCTTC. This encodes CASSPRTGHGYTF.

There are a few counts of this clone. The CDR3 protein is CASSVGQATYSYEQYF. Here the CDR3 DNA reads TGTGCCAGCAGCGTAGGACAGGCCACCTACTCCTACGAGCAGTACTTC. The chain couples TRBV9 to TRBJ2-7; possibly TRBD1 for D (6 bases). Germline V lookup: CDR1 SGDLS, CDR2 YYNGEE. This CDR3 is 16 amino acids long. Trimming pared 0 bases from V and 0 bases from J, leaving 13 bases between.

The chain employs TRBV10-3 and TRBJ2-3; TRBD2 agrees at 9 bases. V was pared by 2 bases and J by 0 bases, with 6 bases of the junction left unmatched. CDR3 length equals 17 residues. Germline V lookup: CDR1 ENHRY, CDR2 SYGVKD. This chain's CDR3 is CAISETPTSGSTDTQYF. For the CDR3, the DNA is TGTGCCATCAGTGAGACCCCGACTAGCGGAAGCACAGATACGCAGTATTTT.

This clone was recorded a few times. The gene calls are TRBV5-5 and TRBJ2-7; 12 bases match TRBD2. This CDR3 contains 17 residues. CDR1 SGHKS and CDR2 YYEKEE come from the germline V gene (reference sequence). Unmatched junction bases numbered 9, after V lost 5 bases and J lost 0 bases. The CDR3 DNA is TGTGCCAGCAGTGTGAGACTAGCGGGAGAGGCCTCCTACGAGCAGTACTTC. This translates into CASSVRLAGEASYEQYF.

The V call is TRBV5-1, the J call TRBJ2-5, with a possible D match to TRBD1 (6 bases). The germline CDR1 and CDR2 sequences are SGHRS and YFSETQ. Trimming pared 3 bases from V and 3 bases from J, leaving 15 bases between. CDR3 length: 15 amino acids. Here the CDR3 DNA reads TGCGCCAGCAGCTCTATCGTGGGGGCCAAAGAGACCCAGTACTTC. It yields the protein CASSSIVGAKETQYF.